This TCR beta chain was captured in a study of T cell repertoires in ileal Crohn's disease. The repertoire was sequenced with immunoSEQ multiplex PCR; TCRdb's copy has only in-frame clones and lacks some. This repertoire shows roughly 7,200 clones, about 83% found once; its top ten account for about 5%. In germline, CDR1 is SNHLY, CDR2 FYNNEI. V shed 5 bases, J shed 0 bases, and the junction held 6 bases outside the gene matches. The CDR3 is made up of 15 amino acids. The sequence derives from an adult with Crohn's disease. Sequencing was performed on ileal tissue. This rearrangement joins TRBV2 to TRBJ2-7; the match to TRBD1 covers 8 bases. The CDR3 coding sequence is TGTGCCAGCAGTAAACAGGGGGTTGCCTCCTACGAGCAGTACTTC. This translates into CASSKQGVASYEQYF.